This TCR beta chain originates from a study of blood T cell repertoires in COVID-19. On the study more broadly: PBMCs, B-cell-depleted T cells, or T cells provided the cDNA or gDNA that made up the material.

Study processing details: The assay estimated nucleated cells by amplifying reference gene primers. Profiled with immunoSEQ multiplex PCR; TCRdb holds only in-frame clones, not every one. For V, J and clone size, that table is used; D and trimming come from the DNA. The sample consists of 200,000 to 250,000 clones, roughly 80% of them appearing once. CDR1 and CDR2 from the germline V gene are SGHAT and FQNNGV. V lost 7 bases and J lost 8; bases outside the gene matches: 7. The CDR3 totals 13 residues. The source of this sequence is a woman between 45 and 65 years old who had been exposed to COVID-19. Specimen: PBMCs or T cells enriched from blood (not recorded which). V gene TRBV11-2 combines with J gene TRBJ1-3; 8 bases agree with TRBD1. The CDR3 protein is CASTRDRRDTIYF. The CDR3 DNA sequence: TGTGCCAGCACCCGGGACAGGAGAGACACCATATATTTT.